This T cell receptor (beta chain) was recovered during a study of T cell changes during pregnancy in multiple sclerosis. Assay used: immunoSEQ multiplex PCR; TCRdb lists only in-frame clones, some missing. The sample yields 73,000 or so clones, 91% seen once. The CDR3 consists of 14 residues. V was clipped by 5 bases and J by 3 bases; unmatched bases: 4. Germline V gene lookup returns CDR1 MNHEY and CDR2 SVGAGI. Sequences were derived from peripheral blood, sampled in the second trimester of pregnancy. This sequence was found in a female donor with multiple sclerosis, enrolled in a pregnancy study. The gene calls are TRBV6-5 and TRBJ2-7; 10 nucleotides align to TRBD1. The CDR3 DNA follows: TGTGCCAGCAGTAGGGGACAGGGGATCTACGAGCAGTACTTC. This codes for CASSRGQGIYEQYF.